This is a list of T cell receptor beta chains from one sample in a study of cytomegalovirus exposure and HLA in healthy donors. TCRdb's table, derived via immunoSEQ multiplex PCR, lists solely in-frame clones and lacks some. The data show more than 300,000 clones, 70% to 90% seen once. Sequenced sample: PBMCs. The receptors stem from a woman aged 18-29 years in good health and CMV-seronegative. CDR3s include the opening cysteine and the closing phenylalanine or tryptophan. Each record gives: V gene, CDR3 length, J gene, CDR3 protein.

>TRBV7-2|13|TRBJ2-1
CASSLRGTHEQFF
>TRBV6-1|15|TRBJ1-1
CASSEVTGEEAEAFF
>TRBV11-1|14|TRBJ2-1
CASRPRQLYNEQFF
>TRBV4-1|17|TRBJ2-3
CASSQETTVLSTDTQYF
>TRBV7-2|13|TRBJ2-1
CASRGGASNEQFF
>TRBV5-1|15|TRBJ2-3
CASSGSGSSTDTQYF
>TRBV7-6|15|TRBJ1-4
CASSASQNRGEKLFF
>TRBV27|19|TRBJ2-2
CASSTTGVHARISTGELFF
>TRBV5-1|15|TRBJ1-2
CASSLGQGPNYGYTF
>TRBV28|14|TRBJ2-7
CASSLPLDWDEQYF
>TRBV18|15|TRBJ2-7
CASSPGDLSSYEQYF
>TRBV5-4|12|TRBJ2-7
CASSFGTYEQYF
>TRBV19|13|TRBJ1-2
CASSIAVNYGYTF
>TRBV6-1|11|TRBJ1-2
CASSELYGYTF
>TRBV28|15|TRBJ2-1
CASRAGWISFNEQFF
>TRBV11-1|13|TRBJ1-1
CASRLTGGTEAFF
>TRBV5-1|16|TRBJ2-1
CASSPGLAASYNEQFF
>TRBV6-1|15|TRBJ2-5
CASSLLAGVGETQYF
>TRBV5-1|16|TRBJ2-2
CASSLIGLAVGGELFF
>TRBV7-3|12|TRBJ2-1
CASSGSSNEQFF
>TRBV9|15|TRBJ1-4
CASSPNGLTSEKLFF
>TRBV18|16|TRBJ2-1
CASSPSRLAGYNEQFF